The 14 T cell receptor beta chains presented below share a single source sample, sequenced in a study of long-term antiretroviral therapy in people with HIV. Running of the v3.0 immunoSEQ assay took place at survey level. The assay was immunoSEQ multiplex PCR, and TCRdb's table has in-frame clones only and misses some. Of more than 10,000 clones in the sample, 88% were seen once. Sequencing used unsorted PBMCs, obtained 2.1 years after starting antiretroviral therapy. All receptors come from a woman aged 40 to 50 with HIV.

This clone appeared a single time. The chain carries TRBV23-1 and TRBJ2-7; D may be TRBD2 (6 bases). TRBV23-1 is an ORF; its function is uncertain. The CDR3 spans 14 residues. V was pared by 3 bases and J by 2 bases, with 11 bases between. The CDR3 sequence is CASSHLATAYEQYF. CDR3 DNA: TGCGCCAGCAGTCACCTAGCGACGGCCTACGAGCAGTACTTC.

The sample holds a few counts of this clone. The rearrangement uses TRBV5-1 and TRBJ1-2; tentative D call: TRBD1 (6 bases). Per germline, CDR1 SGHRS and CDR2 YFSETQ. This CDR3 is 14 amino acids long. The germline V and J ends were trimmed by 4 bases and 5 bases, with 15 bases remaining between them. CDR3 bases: TGCGCCAGCAGCGAACCCGGGGGCGCGTATGGCTACACCTTC. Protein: CASSEPGGAYGYTF.

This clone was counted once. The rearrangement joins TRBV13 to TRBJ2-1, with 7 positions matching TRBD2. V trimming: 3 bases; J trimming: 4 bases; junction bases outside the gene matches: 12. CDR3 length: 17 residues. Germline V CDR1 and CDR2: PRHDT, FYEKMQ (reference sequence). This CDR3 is CASSFTQERGSYNEQFF. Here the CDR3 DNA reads TGTGCCAGCAGCTTTACCCAAGAGCGGGGTAGTTACAATGAGCAGTTCTTC.

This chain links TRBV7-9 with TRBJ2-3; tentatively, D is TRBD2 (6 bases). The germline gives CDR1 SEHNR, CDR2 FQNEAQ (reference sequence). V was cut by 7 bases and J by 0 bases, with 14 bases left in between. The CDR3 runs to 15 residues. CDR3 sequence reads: CASTRPGVSTDTQYF. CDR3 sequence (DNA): TGTGCCAGCACCCGACCGGGGGTGAGCACAGATACGCAGTATTTT.

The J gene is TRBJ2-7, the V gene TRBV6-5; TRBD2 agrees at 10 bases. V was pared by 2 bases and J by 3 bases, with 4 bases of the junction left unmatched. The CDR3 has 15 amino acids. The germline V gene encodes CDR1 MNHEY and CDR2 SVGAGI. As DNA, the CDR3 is TGTGCCAGCAGTTACATAGCGGGGGGTGTCTACGAGCAGTACTTC. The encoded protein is CASSYIAGGVYEQYF.

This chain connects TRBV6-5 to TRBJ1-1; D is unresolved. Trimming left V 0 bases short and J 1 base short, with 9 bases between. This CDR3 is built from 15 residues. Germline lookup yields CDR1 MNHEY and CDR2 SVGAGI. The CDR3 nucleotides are TGTGCCAGCAGTTACTCGATGGCGGGGAACACTGAAGCTTTCTTT. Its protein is CASSYSMAGNTEAFF.

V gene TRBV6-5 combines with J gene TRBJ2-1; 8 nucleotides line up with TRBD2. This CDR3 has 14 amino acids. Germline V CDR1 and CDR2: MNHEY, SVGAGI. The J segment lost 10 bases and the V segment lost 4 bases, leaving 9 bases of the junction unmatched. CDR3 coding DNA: TGTGCCAGCAGTTTACTAGCGGTGCCTCGGGAGCAGTTCTTC. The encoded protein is CASSLLAVPREQFF.

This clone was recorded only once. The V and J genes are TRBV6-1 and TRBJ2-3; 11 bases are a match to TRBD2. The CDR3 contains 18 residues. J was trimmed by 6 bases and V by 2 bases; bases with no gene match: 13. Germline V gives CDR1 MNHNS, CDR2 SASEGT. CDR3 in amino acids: CASSELPSGGKARDTQYF. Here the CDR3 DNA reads TGTGCCAGCAGTGAATTACCTAGCGGGGGGAAGGCCCGCGATACGCAGTATTTT.

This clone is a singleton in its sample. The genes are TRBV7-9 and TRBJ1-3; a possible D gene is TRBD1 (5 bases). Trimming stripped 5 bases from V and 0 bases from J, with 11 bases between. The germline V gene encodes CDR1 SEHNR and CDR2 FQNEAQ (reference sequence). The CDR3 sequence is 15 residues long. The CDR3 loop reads CASSPGGNSGNTIYF. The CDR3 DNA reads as TGTGCCAGCAGCCCGGGGGGGAACTCTGGAAACACCATATATTTT.

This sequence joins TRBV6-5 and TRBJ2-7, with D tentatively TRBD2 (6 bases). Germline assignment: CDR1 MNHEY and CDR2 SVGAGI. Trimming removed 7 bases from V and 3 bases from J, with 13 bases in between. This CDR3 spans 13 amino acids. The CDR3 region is CASNAGRYYEQYF. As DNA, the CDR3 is TGTGCCAGCAACGCAGGGAGGTACTACGAGCAGTACTTC.

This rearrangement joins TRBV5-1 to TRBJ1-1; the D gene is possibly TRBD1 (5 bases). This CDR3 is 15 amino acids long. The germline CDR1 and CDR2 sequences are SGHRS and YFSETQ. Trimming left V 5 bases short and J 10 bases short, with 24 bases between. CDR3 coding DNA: TGCGCCAGCAGTTCAAATTCTGTGGCAGGTGGGGGAGCTTTCTTT. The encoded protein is CASSSNSVAGGGAFF.

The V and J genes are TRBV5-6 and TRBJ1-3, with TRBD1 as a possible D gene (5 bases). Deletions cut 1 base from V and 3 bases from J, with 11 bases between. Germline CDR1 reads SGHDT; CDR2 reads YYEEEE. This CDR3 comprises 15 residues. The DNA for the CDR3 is TGTGCCAGCAGCTTGAGGGGCTTGGGTGGAAACACCATATATTTT. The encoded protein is CASSLRGLGGNTIYF.

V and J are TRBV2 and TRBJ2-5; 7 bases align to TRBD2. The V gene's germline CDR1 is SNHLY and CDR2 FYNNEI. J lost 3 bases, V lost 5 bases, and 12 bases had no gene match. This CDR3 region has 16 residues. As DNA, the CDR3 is TGTGCCAGCAGTCGATCGGGGCTAGCGGAGGAAGAGACCCAGTACTTC. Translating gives CASSRSGLAEEETQYF.

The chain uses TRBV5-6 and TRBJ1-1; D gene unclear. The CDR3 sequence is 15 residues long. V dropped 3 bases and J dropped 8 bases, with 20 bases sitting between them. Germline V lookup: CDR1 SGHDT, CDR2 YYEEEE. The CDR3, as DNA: TGTGCCAGCAGCTCCCGGCCGGGGTTTCAAGCGGAAGCTTTCTTT. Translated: CASSSRPGFQAEAFF.